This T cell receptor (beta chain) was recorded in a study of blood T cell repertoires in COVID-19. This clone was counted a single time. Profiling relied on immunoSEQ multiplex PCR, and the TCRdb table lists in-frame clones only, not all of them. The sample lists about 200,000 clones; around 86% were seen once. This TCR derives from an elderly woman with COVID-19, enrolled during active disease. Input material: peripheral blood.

CDR3: CASSQTTGFGQPQHF. DNA for the CDR3: TGTGCCAGCAGCCAAACAACAGGGTTCGGTCAGCCCCAGCATTTT. The J gene is TRBJ1-5, the V gene TRBV7-2; a possible D gene is TRBD1 (6 bases). Germline V gives CDR1 SGHTA, CDR2 FQGNSA. The CDR3 is made up of 15 amino acids. Trimming took 5 bases from V and 6 from J, leaving 17 bases between them.